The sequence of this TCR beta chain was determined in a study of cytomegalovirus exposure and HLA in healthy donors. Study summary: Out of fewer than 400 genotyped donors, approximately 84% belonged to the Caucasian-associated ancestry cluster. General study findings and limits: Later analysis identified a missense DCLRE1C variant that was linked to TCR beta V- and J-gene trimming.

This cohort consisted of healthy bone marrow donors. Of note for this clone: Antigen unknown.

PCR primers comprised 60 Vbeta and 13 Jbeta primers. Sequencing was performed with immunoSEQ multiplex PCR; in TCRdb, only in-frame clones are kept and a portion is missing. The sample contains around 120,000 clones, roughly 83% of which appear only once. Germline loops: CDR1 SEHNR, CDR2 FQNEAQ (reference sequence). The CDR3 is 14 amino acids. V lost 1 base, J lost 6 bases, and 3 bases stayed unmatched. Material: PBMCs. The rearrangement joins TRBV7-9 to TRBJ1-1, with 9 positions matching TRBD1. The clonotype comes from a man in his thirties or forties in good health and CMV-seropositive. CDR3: CASSLGDRASEAFF. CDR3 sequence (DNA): TGTGCCAGCAGCTTAGGGGACAGGGCATCTGAAGCTTTCTTT.